This T cell receptor beta chain stems from a study of shared clonotypes between healthy human individuals. Study background: CD4 naive and memory got three plates each, CD8 naive two, CD8 memory one. Findings of the study overall: Sharing across four donors was seen in 4.5% to 6.5% of naive CD4 clonotypes.

Germline CDR1 SGDLS, CDR2 YYNGEE. V lost 0 bases and J 6 bases, leaving 9 bases between the germline ends. This CDR3 is 13 amino acids long. Naive CD8 cells were CD45RO-negative, positively selected for CCR7, excluding terminally differentiated effector memory CD45RA+ cells. For this clone: The target antigen is unknown.

Using immunoSEQ multiplex PCR, the repertoire was profiled, and TCRdb retains in-frame clones only, with some absent. Of approximately 600,000 clones in the sample, roughly 96% are singletons; the top ten hold over 0.09%. The receptor's source is a woman aged 25-40 years in good health. The J gene is TRBJ1-2, the V gene TRBV9; no firm D call. The sequencing input was naive CD8+ T cells sorted from blood. The CDR3, as DNA: TGTGCCAGCAGCGTAGGGGGAGGGAATGGCTACACCTTC. Its translation is CASSVGGGNGYTF.